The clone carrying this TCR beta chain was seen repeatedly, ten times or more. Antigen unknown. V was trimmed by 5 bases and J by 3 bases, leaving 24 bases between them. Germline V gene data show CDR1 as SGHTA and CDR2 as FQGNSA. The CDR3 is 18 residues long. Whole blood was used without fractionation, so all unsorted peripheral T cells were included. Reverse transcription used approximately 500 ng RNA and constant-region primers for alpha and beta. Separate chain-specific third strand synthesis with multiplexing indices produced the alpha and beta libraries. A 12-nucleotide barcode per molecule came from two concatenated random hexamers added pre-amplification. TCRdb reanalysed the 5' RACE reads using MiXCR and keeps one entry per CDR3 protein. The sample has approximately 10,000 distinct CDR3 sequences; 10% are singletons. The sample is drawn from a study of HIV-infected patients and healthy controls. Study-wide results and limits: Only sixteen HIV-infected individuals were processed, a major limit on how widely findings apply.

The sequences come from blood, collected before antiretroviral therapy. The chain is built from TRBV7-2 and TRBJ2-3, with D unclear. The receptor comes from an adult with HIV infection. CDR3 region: CASSLRSSGSTVTDTQYF. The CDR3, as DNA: TGTGCCAGCAGCCTAAGGTCCTCGGGCAGTACAGTGACAGATACGCAGTATTTT.